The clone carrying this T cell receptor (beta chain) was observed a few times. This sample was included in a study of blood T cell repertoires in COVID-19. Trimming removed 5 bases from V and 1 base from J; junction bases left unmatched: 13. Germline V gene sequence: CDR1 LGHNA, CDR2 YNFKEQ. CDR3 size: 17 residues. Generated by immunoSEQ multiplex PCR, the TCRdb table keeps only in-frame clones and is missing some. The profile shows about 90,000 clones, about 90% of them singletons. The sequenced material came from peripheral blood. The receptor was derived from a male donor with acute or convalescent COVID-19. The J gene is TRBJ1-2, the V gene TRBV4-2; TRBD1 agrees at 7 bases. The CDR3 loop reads CASSEQQGQRINYGYTF. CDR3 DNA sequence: TGTGCCAGCAGCGAACAACAGGGACAGCGTATTAACTATGGCTACACCTTC.